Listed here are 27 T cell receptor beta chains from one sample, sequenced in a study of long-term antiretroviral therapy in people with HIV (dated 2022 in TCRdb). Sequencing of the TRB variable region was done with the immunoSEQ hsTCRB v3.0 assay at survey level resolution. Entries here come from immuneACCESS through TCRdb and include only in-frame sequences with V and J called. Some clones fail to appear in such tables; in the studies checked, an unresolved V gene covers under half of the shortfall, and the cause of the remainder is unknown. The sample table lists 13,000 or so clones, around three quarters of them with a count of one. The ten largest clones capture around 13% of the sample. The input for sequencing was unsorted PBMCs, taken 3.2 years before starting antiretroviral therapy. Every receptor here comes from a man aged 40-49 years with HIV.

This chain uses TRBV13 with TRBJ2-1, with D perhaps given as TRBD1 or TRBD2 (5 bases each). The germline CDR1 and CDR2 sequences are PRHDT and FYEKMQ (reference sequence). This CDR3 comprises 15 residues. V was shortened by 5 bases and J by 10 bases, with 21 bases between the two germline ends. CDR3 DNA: TGTGCCAGCAGCACAGGACCCGAGAGGGAAAAAGAGCAGTTCTTC. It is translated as CASSTGPEREKEQFF.

The CDR3 region is CASSLRGTDYEQYF. CDR3 nucleotide sequence: TGTGCCAGCAGCCTGCGTGGGACAGATTACGAGCAGTACTTC. V gene TRBV7-9 combines with J gene TRBJ2-7, with 7 bases lining up with TRBD1. V gave up 5 bases and J gave up 4 bases; unmatched junction bases: 8. CDR1 is SEHNR and CDR2 is FQNEAQ in the germline V gene (reference sequence). The CDR3 is 14 residues long. The full variable domain, its missing parts supplied by reference TRBV7-9 and TRBJ2-7, is DTGVSQNPRHKITKRGQNVTFRCDPISEHNRLYWYRQTLGQGPEFLTYFQNEAQLEKSRLLSDRFSAERPKGSFSTLEIQRTEQGDSAMYLCASSLRGTDYEQYFGPGTRLTVT.

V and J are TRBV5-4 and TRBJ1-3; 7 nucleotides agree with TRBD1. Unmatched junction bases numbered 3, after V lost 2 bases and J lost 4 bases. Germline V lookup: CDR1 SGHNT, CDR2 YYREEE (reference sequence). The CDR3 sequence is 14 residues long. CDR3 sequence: CASSFRDRGNTIYF. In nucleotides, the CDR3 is TGTGCCAGCAGCTTTAGGGACAGAGGAAACACCATATATTTT.

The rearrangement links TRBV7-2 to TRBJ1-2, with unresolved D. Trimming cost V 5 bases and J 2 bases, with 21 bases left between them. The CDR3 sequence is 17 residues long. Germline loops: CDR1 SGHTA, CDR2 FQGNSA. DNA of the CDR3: TGTGCCAGCAGCATCCACGCCCACGGTCAGGTGAACTATGGCTACACCTTC. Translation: CASSIHAHGQVNYGYTF.

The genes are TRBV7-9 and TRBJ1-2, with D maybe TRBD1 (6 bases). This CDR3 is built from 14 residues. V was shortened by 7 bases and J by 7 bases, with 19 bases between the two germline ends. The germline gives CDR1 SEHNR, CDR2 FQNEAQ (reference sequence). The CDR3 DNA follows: TGTGCCAGCACCAAGGAAGGGGGGGGCGTTGGCTACACCTTC. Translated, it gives CASTKEGGGVGYTF.

The CDR3 DNA is TGTGCCAGCAGCGTAGGAGAGGGTGATCAGCCCCAGCATTTT. It yields the protein CASSVGEGDQPQHF. The V gene is TRBV9, the J gene TRBJ1-5; D uncertain. The CDR3 is 14 residues long. The V end was cut by 0 bases, the J end by 5 bases, with 9 bases between. Germline CDR1 reads SGDLS; CDR2 reads YYNGEE.

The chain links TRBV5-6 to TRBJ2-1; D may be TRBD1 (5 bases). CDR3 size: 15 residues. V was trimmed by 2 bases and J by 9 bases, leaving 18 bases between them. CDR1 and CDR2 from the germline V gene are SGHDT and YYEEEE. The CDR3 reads CASSFPGRASGEQFF. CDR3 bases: TGTGCCAGCAGCTTTCCTGGCAGGGCGTCGGGTGAGCAGTTCTTC.

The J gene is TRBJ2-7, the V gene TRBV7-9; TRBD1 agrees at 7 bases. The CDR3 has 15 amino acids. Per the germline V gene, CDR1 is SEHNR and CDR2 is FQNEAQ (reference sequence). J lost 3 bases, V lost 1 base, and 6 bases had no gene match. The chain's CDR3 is CASSLGPGGSYEQYF. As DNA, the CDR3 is TGTGCCAGCAGCTTAGGCCCAGGGGGTAGCTACGAGCAGTACTTC.

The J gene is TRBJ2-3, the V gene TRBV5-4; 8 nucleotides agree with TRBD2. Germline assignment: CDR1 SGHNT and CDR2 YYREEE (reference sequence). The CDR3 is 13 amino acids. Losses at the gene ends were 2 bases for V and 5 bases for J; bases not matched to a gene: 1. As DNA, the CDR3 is TGTGCCAGCAGCTTCGGGGGGGAAGATACGCAGTATTTT. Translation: CASSFGGEDTQYF. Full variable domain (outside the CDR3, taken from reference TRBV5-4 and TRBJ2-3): ETGVTQSPTHLIKTRGQQVTLRCSSQSGHNTVSWYQQALGQGPQFIFQYYREEENGRGNFPPRFSGLQFPNYSSELNVNALELDDSALYLCASSFGGEDTQYFGPGTRLTVL.

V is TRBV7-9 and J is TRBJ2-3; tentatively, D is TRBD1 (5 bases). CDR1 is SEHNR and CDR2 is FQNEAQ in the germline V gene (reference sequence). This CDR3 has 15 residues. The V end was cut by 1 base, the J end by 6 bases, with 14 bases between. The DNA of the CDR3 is TGTGCCAGCAGCTTAGGTCAGGGTAGAAGGGATACGCAGTATTTT. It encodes CASSLGQGRRDTQYF. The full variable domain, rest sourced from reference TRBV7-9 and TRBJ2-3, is DTGVSQNPRHKITKRGQNVTFRCDPISEHNRLYWYRQTLGQGPEFLTYFQNEAQLEKSRLLSDRFSAERPKGSFSTLEIQRTEQGDSAMYLCASSLGQGRRDTQYFGPGTRLTVL.

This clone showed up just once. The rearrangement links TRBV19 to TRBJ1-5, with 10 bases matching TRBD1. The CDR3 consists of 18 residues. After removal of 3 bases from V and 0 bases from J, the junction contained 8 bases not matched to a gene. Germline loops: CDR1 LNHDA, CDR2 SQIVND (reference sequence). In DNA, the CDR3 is TGTGCCAGTAGTATCGGGACAGGGGATTTATATAGCAATCAGCCCCAGCATTTT. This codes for CASSIGTGDLYSNQPQHF.

The CDR3 sequence is CATRGTDSYEQYF. For the CDR3, the DNA is TGTGCCACCAGAGGTACAGATTCCTACGAGCAGTACTTC. The V gene is TRBV15, the J gene TRBJ2-7; D unresolved. The V gene lost 6 bases and the J gene lost 1 base, with 10 bases spanning the gap. In germline, CDR1 is LNHNV, CDR2 YYDKDF (reference sequence). The CDR3 covers 13 residues.

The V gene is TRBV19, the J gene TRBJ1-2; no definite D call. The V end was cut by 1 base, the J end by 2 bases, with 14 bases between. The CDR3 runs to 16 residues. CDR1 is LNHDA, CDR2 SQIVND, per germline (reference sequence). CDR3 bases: TGTGCCAGTAGTATAGTCCCTTGGGATTTGAACTATGGCTACACCTTC. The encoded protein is CASSIVPWDLNYGYTF.

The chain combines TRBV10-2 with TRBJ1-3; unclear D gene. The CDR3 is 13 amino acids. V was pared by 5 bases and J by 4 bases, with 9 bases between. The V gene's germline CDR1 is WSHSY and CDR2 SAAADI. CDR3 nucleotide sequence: TGCGCCAGCAGTTTTCCTCAAGGAAACACCATATATTTT. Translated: CASSFPQGNTIYF.

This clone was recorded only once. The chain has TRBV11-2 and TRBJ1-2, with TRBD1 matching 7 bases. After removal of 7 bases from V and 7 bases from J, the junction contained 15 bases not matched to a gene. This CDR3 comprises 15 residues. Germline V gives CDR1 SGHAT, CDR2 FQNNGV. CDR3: CASTPLRGGLGGYTF. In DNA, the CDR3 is TGTGCCAGCACCCCCCTTCGAGGGGGCCTAGGTGGCTACACCTTC.

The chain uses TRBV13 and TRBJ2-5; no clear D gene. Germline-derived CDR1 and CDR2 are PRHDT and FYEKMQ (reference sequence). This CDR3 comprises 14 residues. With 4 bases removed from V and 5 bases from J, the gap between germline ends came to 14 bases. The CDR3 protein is CASSSYSQAETQYF. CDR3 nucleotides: TGTGCCAGCAGCTCGTATTCTCAGGCGGAGACCCAGTACTTC.

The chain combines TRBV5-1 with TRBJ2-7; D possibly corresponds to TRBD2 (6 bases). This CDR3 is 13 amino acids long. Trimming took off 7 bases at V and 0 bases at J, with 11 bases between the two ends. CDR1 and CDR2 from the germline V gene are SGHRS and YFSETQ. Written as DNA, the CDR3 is TGCGCCAGCCGGCGGGGACTCTCCTACGAGCAGTACTTC. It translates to CASRRGLSYEQYF.

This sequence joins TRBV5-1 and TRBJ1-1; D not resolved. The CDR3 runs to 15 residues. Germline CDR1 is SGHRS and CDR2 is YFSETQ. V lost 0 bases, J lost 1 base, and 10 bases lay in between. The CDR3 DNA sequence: TGCGCCAGCAGCTTGGACCTTCTGGGGAACACTGAAGCTTTCTTT. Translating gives CASSLDLLGNTEAFF.

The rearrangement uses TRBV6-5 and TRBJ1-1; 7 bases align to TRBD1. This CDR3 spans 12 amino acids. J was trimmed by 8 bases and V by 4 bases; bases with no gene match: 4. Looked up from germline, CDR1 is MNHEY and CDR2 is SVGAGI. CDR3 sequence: CASSLPTGEAFF. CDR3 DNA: TGTGCCAGCAGTTTACCGACAGGGGAAGCTTTCTTT.

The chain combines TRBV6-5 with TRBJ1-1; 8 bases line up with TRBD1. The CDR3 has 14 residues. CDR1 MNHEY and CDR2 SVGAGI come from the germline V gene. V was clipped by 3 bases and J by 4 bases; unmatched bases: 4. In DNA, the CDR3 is TGTGCCAGCAGTTATGGACAGGGAAGCACTGAAGCTTTCTTT. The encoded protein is CASSYGQGSTEAFF.

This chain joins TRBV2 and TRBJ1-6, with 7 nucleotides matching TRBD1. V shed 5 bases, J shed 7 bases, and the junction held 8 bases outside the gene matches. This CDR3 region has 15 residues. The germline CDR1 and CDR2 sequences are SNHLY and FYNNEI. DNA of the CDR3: TGTGCCAGCAGTACCACCGACAGGGAAAATTCACCCCTCCACTTT. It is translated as CASSTTDRENSPLHF. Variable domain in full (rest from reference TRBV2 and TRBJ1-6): EPEVTQTPSHQVTQMGQEVILRCVPISNHLYFYWYRQILGQKVEFLVSFYNNEISEKSEIFDDQFSVERPDGSNFTLKIRSTKLEDSAMYFCASSTTDRENSPLHFGNGTRLTVT.

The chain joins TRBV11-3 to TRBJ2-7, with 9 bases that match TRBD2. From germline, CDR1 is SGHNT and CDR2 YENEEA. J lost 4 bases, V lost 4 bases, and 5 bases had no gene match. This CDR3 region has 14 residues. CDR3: CASSSRLAAYEQYF. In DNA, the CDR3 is TGTGCCAGCAGCTCCCGACTAGCGGCTTACGAGCAGTACTTC.

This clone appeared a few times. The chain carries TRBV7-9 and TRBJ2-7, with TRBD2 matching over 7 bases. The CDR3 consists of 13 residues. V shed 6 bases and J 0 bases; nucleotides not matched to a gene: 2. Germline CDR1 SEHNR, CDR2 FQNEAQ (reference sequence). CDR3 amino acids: CASRGGYSYEQYF. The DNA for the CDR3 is TGTGCCAGCAGGGGGGGGTACTCCTACGAGCAGTACTTC.

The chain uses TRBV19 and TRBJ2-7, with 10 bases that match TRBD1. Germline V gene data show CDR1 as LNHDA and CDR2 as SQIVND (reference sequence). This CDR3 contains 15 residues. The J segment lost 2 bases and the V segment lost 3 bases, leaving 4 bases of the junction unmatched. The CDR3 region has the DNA TGTGCCAGTAGTATTACCGGGACAGGGGCCTACGAGCAGTACTTC. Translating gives CASSITGTGAYEQYF.

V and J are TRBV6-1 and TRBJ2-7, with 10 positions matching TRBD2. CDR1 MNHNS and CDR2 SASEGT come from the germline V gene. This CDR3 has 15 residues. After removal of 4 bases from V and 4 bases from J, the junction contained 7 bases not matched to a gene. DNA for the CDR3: TGTGCCAGCAGTGTAGGGACTAGCGTTTCTTACGAGCAGTACTTC. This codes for CASSVGTSVSYEQYF.

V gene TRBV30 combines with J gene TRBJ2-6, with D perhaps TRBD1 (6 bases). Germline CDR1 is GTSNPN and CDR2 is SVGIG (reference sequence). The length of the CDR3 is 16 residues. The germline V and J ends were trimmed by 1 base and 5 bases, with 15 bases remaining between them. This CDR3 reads CAWSDPRGSWANVLTF. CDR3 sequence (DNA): TGTGCCTGGAGTGATCCCAGGGGTTCTTGGGCCAACGTCCTGACTTTC.

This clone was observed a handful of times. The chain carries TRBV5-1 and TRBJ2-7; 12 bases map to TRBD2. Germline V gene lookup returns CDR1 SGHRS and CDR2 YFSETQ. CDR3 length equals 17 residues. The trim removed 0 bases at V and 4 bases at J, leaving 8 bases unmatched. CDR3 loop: CASSLVASGGALYEQYF. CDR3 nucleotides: TGCGCCAGCAGCTTGGTGGCTAGCGGGGGGGCCCTTTACGAGCAGTACTTC.